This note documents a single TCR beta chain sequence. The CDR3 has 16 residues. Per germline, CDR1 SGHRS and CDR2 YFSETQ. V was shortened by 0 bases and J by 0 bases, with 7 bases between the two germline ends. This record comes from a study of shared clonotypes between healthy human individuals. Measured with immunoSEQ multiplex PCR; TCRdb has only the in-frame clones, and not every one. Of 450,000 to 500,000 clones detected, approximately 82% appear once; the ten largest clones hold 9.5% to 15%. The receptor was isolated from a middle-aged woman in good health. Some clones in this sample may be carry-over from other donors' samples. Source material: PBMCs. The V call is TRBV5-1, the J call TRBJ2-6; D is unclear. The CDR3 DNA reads TGCGCCAGCAGCTTGGACGCCCTCTCTGGGGCCAACGTCCTGACTTTC. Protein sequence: CASSLDALSGANVLTF.